This TCR beta chain was captured in a study of siplizumab effects on memory and regulatory T cells. This CDR3 spans 13 amino acids. V gave up 7 bases and J gave up 6 bases, with 16 bases separating them. The germline CDR1 and CDR2 sequences are SGHTA and FQGNSA. Method: immunoSEQ multiplex PCR; TCRdb's copy keeps in-frame clones and lacks some. The sample contains 90,000 to 150,000 clones, 85% to 95% of which appear only once. The chain recombines TRBV7-2 with TRBJ2-7, with D tentatively TRBD1 (6 bases). This clonotype was sampled from a human donor in good health. The sequencing input was non-Treg CD4+ T cells sorted from blood. CDR3 protein: CASNPDQGLEQYF. The CDR3 DNA reads as TGTGCCAGCAACCCCGACCAGGGGCTCGAGCAGTACTTC.